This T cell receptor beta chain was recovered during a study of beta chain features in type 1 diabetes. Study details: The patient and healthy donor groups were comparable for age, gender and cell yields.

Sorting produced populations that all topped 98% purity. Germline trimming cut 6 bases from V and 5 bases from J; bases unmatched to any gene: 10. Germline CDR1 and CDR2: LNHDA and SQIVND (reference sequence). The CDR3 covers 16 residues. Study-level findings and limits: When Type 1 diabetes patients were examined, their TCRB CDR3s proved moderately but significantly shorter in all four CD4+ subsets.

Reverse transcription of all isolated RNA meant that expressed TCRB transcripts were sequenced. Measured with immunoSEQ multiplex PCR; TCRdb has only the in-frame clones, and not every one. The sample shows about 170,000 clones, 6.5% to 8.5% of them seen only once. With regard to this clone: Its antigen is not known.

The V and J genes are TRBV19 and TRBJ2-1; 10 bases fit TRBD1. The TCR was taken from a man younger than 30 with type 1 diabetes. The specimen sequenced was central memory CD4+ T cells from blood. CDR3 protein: CASRTTGTGAHNEQFF. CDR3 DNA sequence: TGTGCCAGTAGGACGACCGGGACAGGGGCACACAATGAGCAGTTCTTC.